The T cell receptor (beta chain) under discussion was sequenced for a study of shared clonotypes between healthy human individuals. Method: immunoSEQ multiplex PCR; TCRdb's copy keeps in-frame clones and lacks some. The data contain some 2,000,000 clones, approximately 96% of them singletons. CDR3 length: 12 amino acids. CDR1 and CDR2 from the germline V gene are MNHNS and SASEGT. V lost 6 bases and J lost 4, with 10 bases in between. Splitting the CD4+ cells yielded a CD45RA+ naive subset and a CD45RA-negative memory subset. This receptor was obtained from a man younger than 35 in good health. The chain combines TRBV6-1 with TRBJ2-7; perhaps TRBD2 as D (5 bases). The sample was naive CD4+ T cells sorted from blood. Documented subset: CD45RA+ positively selected. The CDR3 sequence: CASRGSSYEQYF. CDR3 sequence (DNA): TGTGCCAGCAGGGGGAGTTCTTACGAGCAGTACTTC.